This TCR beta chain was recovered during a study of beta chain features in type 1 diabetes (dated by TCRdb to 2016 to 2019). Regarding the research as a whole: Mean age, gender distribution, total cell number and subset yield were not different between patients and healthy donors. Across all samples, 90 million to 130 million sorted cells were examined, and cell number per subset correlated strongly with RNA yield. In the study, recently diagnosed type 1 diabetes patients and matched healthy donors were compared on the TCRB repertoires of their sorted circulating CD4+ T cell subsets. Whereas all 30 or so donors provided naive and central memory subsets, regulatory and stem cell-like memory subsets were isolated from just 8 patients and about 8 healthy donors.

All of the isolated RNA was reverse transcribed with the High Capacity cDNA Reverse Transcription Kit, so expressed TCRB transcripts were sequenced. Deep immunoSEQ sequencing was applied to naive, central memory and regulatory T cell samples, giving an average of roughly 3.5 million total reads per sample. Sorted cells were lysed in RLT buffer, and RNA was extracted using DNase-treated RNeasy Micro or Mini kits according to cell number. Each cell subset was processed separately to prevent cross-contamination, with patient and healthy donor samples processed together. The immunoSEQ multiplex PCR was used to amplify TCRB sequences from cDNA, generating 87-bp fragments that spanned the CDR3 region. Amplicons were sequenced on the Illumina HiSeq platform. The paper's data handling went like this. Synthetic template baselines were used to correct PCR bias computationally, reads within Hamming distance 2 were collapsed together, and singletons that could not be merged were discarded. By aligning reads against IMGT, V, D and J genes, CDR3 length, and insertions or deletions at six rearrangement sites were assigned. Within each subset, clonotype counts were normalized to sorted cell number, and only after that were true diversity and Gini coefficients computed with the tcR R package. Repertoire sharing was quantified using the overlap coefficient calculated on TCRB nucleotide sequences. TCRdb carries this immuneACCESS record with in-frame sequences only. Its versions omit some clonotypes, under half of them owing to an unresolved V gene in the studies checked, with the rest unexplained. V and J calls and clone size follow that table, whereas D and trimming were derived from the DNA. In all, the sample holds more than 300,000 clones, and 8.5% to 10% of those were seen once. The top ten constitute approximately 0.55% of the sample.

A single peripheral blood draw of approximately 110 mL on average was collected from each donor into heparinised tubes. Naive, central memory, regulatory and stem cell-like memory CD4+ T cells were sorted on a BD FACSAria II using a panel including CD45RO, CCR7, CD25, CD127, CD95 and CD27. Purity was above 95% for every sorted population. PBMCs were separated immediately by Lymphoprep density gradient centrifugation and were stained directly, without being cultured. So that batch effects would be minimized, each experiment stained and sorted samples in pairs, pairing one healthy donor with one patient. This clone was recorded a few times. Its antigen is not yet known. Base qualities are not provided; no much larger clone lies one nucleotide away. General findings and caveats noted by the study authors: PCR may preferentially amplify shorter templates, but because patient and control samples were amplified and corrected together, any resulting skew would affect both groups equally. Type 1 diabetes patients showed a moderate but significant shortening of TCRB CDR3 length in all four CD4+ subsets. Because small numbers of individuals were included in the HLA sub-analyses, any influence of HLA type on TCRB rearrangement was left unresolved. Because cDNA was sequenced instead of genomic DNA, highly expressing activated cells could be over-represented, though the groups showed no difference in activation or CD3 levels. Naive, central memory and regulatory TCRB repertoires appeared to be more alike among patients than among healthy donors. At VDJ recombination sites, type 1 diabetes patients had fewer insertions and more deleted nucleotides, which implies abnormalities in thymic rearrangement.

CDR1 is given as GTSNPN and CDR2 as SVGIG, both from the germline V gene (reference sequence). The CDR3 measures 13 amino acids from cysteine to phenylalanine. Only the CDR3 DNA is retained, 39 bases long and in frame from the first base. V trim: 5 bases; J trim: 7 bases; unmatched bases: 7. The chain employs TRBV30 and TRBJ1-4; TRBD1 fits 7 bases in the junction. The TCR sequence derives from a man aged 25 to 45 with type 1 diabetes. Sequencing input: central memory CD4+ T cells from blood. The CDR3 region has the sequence CAWGEGTVEKLFF. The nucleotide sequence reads TGTGCCTGGGGAGAGGGGACAGTTGAAAAACTGTTTTTT. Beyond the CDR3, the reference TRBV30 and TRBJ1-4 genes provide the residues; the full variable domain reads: SQTIHQWPATLVQPVGSPLSLECTVEGTSNPNLYWYRQAAGRGLQLLFYSVGIGQISSEVPQNLSASRPQDRQFILSSKKLLLSDSGFYLCAWGEGTVEKLFFGSGTQLSVL.